The 21 T cell receptor beta chains listed next were all sequenced from one sample in a study of blood T cell repertoires in COVID-19. Only in-frame clones appear in the TCRdb table, and some are missing; sequencing was by immunoSEQ multiplex PCR. The sample holds approximately 310,000 clones, around 87% seen once. Specimen: peripheral blood. These receptors all come from a woman between 45 and 65 years old who had recovered from COVID-19.

This chain uses TRBV12-3 or TRBV12-4 with TRBJ2-1; D may be TRBD2 (5 bases). Trimming pared 5 bases from V and 4 bases from J, leaving 9 bases between. The CDR3 loop spans 13 amino acids. Here the CDR3 reads CASSGGPYNEQFF. The DNA for the CDR3 is TGTGCCAGCAGTGGCGGGCCTTACAATGAGCAGTTCTTC.

This chain's CDR3 is CASSIKMTVRAFF. The CDR3 nucleotides read TGTGCCAGCAGCATAAAGATGACAGTTCGAGCTTTCTTT. The V gene is TRBV21-1, the J gene TRBJ1-1; TRBD1 is the table's D call, not checked against the DNA. TRBV21-1 is described as a pseudogene. The CDR3 runs 13 residues.

This clone appeared a single time. The chain is built from TRBV19 and TRBJ1-6; D not certain. V was shortened by 5 bases and J by 7 bases, with 15 bases between the two germline ends. Germline V gives CDR1 LNHDA, CDR2 SQIVND (reference sequence). This CDR3 has 15 amino acids. In DNA form, the CDR3 reads TGTGCCAGTAGTTTGGATTTCGGGAGGAATTCACCCCTCCACTTT. It translates to CASSLDFGRNSPLHF.

The count of this clone is one. The chain recombines TRBV3-1 (or the pseudogene TRBV3-2) with TRBJ1-4; 10 bases match TRBD1. Germline CDR1 is LGHDT and CDR2 is YNNKEL (reference sequence). The ends lost 4 bases at V and 5 bases at J; junction bases unmatched: 4. This CDR3 region has 15 residues. The CDR3 sequence: CASSPLTGGNEKLFF. The DNA of the CDR3 is TGTGCCAGCAGCCCGTTGACAGGGGGCAATGAAAAACTGTTTTTT.

The gene calls are TRBV19 and TRBJ1-5, with no clear D. Trimming shortened V by 3 bases and J by 4 bases, and 10 bases separated the two germline ends. Germline CDR1 LNHDA, CDR2 SQIVND (reference sequence). The CDR3 totals 14 residues. The CDR3 bases are TGTGCCAGTAGTATCTCGGAGGGAAATCAGCCCCAGCATTTT. As protein: CASSISEGNQPQHF.

This chain joins TRBV18 and TRBJ2-2; no clear D gene. The length of the CDR3 is 15 residues. Trimming took 2 bases from V and 6 from J, leaving 13 bases between them. Germline V gives CDR1 KGHSH, CDR2 LQKENI. The CDR3 nucleotides are TGTGCCAGCTCACCATTCGCACAAAACGCCGGGGAGCTGTTTTTT. Translating gives CASSPFAQNAGELFF.

The J gene is TRBJ1-1, the V gene TRBV29-1; 7 bases align to TRBD1. CDR1 and CDR2 (germline): SQVTM, ANQGSEA. CDR3 length: 12 residues. Trimming removed 4 bases from V and 3 bases from J; junction bases left unmatched: 2. The CDR3 here is CSVGQGDTEAFF. The CDR3 bases are TGCAGCGTTGGACAGGGTGACACTGAAGCTTTCTTT.

This clone was seen once. The chain carries TRBV6-5 and TRBJ1-6; 9 positions match TRBD1. The ends lost 7 bases at V and 8 bases at J; junction bases unmatched: 9. CDR1 and CDR2 (germline): MNHEY, SVGAGI. The CDR3 loop spans 15 amino acids. This CDR3 reads CASTTGQGFDSPLHF. The CDR3 nucleotides are TGTGCCAGCACCACGGGACAGGGATTTGATTCACCCCTCCACTTT.

V and J are TRBV29-1 and TRBJ2-7, with 16 bases matching TRBD2. The ends lost 6 bases at V and 6 bases at J; junction bases unmatched: 5. Germline assignment: CDR1 SQVTM and CDR2 ANQGSEA. This CDR3 comprises 14 residues. The CDR3 region is CSVGLAGGPGEQYF. The CDR3 nucleotides are TGCAGCGTGGGACTAGCGGGGGGGCCGGGCGAGCAGTACTTC.

V usage is TRBV30 and J usage is TRBJ1-2, with 9 bases identical to TRBD1. Germline CDR1 GTSNPN, CDR2 SVGIG (reference sequence). The CDR3 covers 13 residues. The V gene end was trimmed by 5 bases and the J gene end by 5 bases; junction bases not matched to a gene: 6. The chain's CDR3 is CAWGTGIWYGYTF. In DNA, the CDR3 is TGTGCCTGGGGGACAGGGATTTGGTATGGCTACACCTTC.

V gene TRBV3-1 (or the pseudogene TRBV3-2) combines with J gene TRBJ2-7; the D is unclear. Germline CDR1 and CDR2: LGHDT and YNNKEL (reference sequence). The CDR3 loop spans 12 amino acids. V dropped 0 bases and J dropped 9 bases, with 9 bases sitting between them. CDR3 coding DNA: TGTGCCAGCAGCCAAGATGCAAGGAGGCAGTACTTC. Residues: CASSQDARRQYF.

The rearrangement links TRBV6-5 to TRBJ2-7; TRBD2 aligns across 9 bases. The CDR3 sequence is 15 residues long. Per germline, CDR1 MNHEY and CDR2 SVGAGI. V trimming: 0 bases; J trimming: 4 bases; junction bases outside the gene matches: 4. CDR3 protein: CASSYSRGRGYEQYF. The CDR3 bases are TGTGCCAGCAGTTACTCACGCGGGAGGGGTTACGAGCAGTACTTC.

This chain joins TRBV6-2 or TRBV6-3 and TRBJ1-1; 8 nucleotides align to TRBD1. The CDR3 sequence is 15 residues long. CDR1 is MNHEY, CDR2 SVGEGT, per germline. V was pared by 4 bases and J by 3 bases, with 7 bases of the junction left unmatched. The CDR3 DNA sequence: TGTGCCAGCAGTTGGGGACAGGCGCAGGACACTGAAGCTTTCTTT. Translated, it gives CASSWGQAQDTEAFF.

Remarks on this clone: Other nucleotide sequences from this sample produce the same CDR3. The CDR3 reads CASSLVKNTEAFF. CDR3 sequence (DNA): TGTGCCAGCAGCTTAGTTAAGAACACTGAAGCTTTCTTT. The rearrangement uses TRBV7-2 and TRBJ1-1; the D is unclear. CDR1 is SGHTA and CDR2 is FQGNSA in the germline V gene. V lost 1 base to trimming and J lost 1 base, with 4 bases between them. The CDR3 totals 13 residues.

This clone was picked up one time. The chain combines TRBV9 with TRBJ1-2; D gene unclear. The V gene's germline CDR1 is SGDLS and CDR2 YYNGEE. V lost 4 bases and J lost 4, with 11 bases in between. The CDR3 is 13 residues long. The DNA of the CDR3 is TGTGCCAGCAGCTCTACTCTACCCTATGGCTACACCTTC. It translates to CASSSTLPYGYTF.

This rearrangement joins TRBV28 to TRBJ2-5; maybe TRBD1 (6 bases). Between the trimmed V and J ends, which lost 9 bases and 2 bases, there was a span of 19 bases. This CDR3 has 15 residues. CDR1 is MDHEN, CDR2 SYDVKM, per germline. CDR3 coding DNA: TGTGCCAGTGTGGACAGAAGAACGACGCAAGAGACCCAGTACTTC. This encodes CASVDRRTTQETQYF.

The chain employs TRBV7-3 and TRBJ1-1; D gene unclear. The germline V and J ends were trimmed by 2 bases and 0 bases, with 7 bases remaining between them. There are 14 residues in the CDR3. Germline V lookup: CDR1 SGHTA, CDR2 FQGTGA. CDR3 nucleotides: TGTGCCAGCAGCTTAGAGGGAATGAACACTGAAGCTTTCTTT. Amino acids: CASSLEGMNTEAFF.

This clone came up many times. This chain links TRBV6-2 or TRBV6-3 with TRBJ1-6; D gene uncertain. Looked up from germline, CDR1 is MNHEY and CDR2 is SVGEGT. The CDR3 has 12 amino acids. V was clipped by 6 bases and J by 7 bases, with 7 bases between them. CDR3 region: CASSLINSPLHF. DNA of the CDR3: TGTGCCAGCAGCCTTATCAATTCACCCCTCCACTTT.

The chain combines TRBV5-1 with TRBJ2-3; 7 bases map to TRBD1. The germline V gene encodes CDR1 SGHRS and CDR2 YFSETQ. This CDR3 is built from 15 residues. Losses at the gene ends were 1 base for V and 4 bases for J; bases not matched to a gene: 6. The CDR3 here is CASSLSQGLSDTQYF. Written as DNA, the CDR3 is TGCGCCAGCAGCTTGTCACAGGGGTTGTCAGATACGCAGTATTTT.

Here the CDR3 reads CASSSTAGRSVGNIQYF. The CDR3 region has the DNA TGTGCCAGCAGTTCTACCGCGGGACGGTCTGTAGGAAACATTCAGTACTTC. V usage is TRBV28 and J usage is TRBJ2-4; the D gene is possibly TRBD2 (6 bases). Germline CDR1 and CDR2: MDHEN and SYDVKM. The CDR3 extends over 17 amino acids. The V and J ends lost 4 bases and 6 bases respectively, with 22 bases between them.

V gene TRBV11-3 combines with J gene TRBJ2-3; D possibly corresponds to TRBD1 (5 bases). Germline CDR1 is SGHNT and CDR2 is YENEEA. This CDR3 spans 13 amino acids. Trimming pared 3 bases from V and 2 bases from J, leaving 6 bases between. The CDR3 reads CASSLGLTDTQYF. CDR3 DNA sequence: TGTGCCAGCAGCTTGGGGCTCACAGATACGCAGTATTTT. Full variable domain (remainder filled in from reference TRBV11-3 and TRBJ2-3): EAGVVQSPRYKIIEKKQPVAFWCNPISGHNTLYWYLQNLGQGPELLIRYENEEAVDDSQLPKDRFSAERLKGVDSTLKIQPAELGDSAVYLCASSLGLTDTQYFGPGTRLTVL.